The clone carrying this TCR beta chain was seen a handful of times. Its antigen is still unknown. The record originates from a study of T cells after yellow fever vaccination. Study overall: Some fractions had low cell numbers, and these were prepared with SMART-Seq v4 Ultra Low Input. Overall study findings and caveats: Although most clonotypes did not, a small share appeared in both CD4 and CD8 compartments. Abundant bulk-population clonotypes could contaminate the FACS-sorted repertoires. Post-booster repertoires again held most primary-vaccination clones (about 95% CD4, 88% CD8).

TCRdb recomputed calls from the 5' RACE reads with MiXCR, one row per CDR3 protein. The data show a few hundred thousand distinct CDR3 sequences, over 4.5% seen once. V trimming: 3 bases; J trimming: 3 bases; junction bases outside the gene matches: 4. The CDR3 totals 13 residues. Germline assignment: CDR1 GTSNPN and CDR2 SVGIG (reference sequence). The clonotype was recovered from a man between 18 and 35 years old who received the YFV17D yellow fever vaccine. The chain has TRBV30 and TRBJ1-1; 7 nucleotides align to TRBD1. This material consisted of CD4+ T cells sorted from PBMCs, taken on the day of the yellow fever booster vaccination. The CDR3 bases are TGTGCCTGGAGGATTACAGGGGACACTGAAGCTTTCTTT. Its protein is CAWRITGDTEAFF.